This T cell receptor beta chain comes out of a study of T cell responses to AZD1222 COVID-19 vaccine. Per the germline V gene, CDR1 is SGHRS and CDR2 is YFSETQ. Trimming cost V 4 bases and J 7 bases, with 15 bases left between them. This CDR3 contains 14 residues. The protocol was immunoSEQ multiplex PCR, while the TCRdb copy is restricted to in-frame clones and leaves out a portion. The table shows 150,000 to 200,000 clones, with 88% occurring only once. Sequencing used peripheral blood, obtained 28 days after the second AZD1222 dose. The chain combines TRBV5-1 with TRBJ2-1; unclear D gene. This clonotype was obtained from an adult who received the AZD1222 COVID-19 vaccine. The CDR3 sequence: CASSPTLGKNEQFF. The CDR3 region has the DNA TGCGCCAGCAGCCCAACCCTGGGTAAGAATGAGCAGTTCTTC. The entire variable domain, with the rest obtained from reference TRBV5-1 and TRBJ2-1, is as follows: KAGVTQTPRYLIKTRGQQVTLSCSPISGHRSVSWYQQTPGQGLQFLFEYFSETQRNKGNFPGRFSGRQFSNSRSEMNVSTLELGDSALYLCASSPTLGKNEQFFGPGTRLTVL.